In its sample, the clone carrying this TCR beta chain was seen many times. Its antigen is not identified. Trimming took 6 bases from V and 0 from J, leaving 9 bases between them. Germline assignment: CDR1 SGHKS and CDR2 YYEKEE (reference sequence). This CDR3 has 13 amino acids. This sample was taken from a study of Graves' ophthalmopathy and Graves' hyperthyroidism. General study findings and limits: Using a 13-signature model, the authors split ophthalmopathy from stable hyperthyroidism, with under 90% sensitivity and 65% to 82% specificity. With a specificity of roughly 72% and a sensitivity of about 71%, the model predicted ophthalmopathy progression. In blood, most expanded thyroid clonotypes above 0.001 frequency were also detected.

Amplification of the TCR beta CDR3 regions used RNA transcripts (as template). The library came from an HTBI-primed first-round RT-PCR and a second-round multiplex PCR. TCRdb reprocessed the multiplex PCR reads with MiXCR, giving one entry per CDR3 protein. Seen here are about 550,000 distinct CDR3 sequences, less than 45% observed once, and the top ten hold about 4.2%. Sequenced material: peripheral blood or thyroid tissue (not recorded which). The source is an adult man with Graves' hyperthyroidism. The gene calls are TRBV5-5 and TRBJ2-5; D not resolved. The CDR3, as DNA: TGTGCCAGCATCCCCCCGAACCAAGAGACCCAGTACTTC. Encoded protein: CASIPPNQETQYF. Based on the CDR3 plus reference TRBV5-5 and TRBJ2-5, the full variable domain is DAGVTQSPTHLIKTRGQQVTLRCSPISGHKSVSWYQQVLGQGPQFIFQYYEKEERGRGNFPDRFSARQFPNYSSELNVNALLLGDSALYLCASIPPNQETQYFGPGTRLLVL.